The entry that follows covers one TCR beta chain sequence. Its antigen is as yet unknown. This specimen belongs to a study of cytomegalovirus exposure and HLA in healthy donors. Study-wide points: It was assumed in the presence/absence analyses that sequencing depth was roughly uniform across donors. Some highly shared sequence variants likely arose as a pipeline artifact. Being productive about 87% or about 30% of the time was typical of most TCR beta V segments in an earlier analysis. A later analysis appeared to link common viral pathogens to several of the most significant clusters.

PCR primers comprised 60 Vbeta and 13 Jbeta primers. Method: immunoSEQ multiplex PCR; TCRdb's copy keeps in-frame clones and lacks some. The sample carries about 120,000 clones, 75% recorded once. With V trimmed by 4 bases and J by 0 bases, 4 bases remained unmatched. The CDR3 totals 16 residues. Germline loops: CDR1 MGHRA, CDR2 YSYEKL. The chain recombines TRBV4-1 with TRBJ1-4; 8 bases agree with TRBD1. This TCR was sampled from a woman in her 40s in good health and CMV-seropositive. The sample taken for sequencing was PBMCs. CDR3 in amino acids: CASSPGGRTTNEKLFF. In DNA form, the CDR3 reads TGCGCCAGCAGCCCAGGGGGCCGCACAACTAATGAAAAACTGTTTTTT.